These T cell receptor beta chains were read from a single sample in a study of early T cells in non-severe SARS-CoV-2 infection. TCRdb redid the calling of the 5' RACE reads with MiXCR, one entry per CDR3 protein. This table holds around 80,000 distinct CDR3 sequences, approximately 15% found once. The sequenced sample consisted of whole blood. Receptors originate from an adult who was a healthcare worker with PCR-confirmed SARS-CoV-2 infection or an uninfected control (not recorded which). Both conserved end residues are part of each CDR3. D genes are given only for firm matches. Where a row states a size, it is once, few, many or the class of an expanded clone; other rows omit it.

>TRBD2|TRBV4-1|TRBJ2-3|many
TGCGCCAGCAGCCAAGATAGGGGGGGACTAGCGGGGAGGTTTTCGGATACGCAGTATTTT
CASSQDRGGLAGRFSDTQYF
>TRBD2|TRBV12-3/TRBV12-4|TRBJ2-1|few
TGTGCCAGCACCGCCCTAGCGGGGGGGCCCTATCAGTTCTTC
CASTALAGGPYQFF
>-|TRBV4-3|TRBJ2-3|few
TGCGCCAGCAGCCAGGACCCTCACACCGAACTGGGGACAGATACGCAGTATTTT
CASSQDPHTELGTDTQYF
>TRBD1|TRBV20-1|TRBJ2-3|few
TGCAGTGCTATCCCGGGACAGTCTATTTCCGATACGCAGTATTTT
CSAIPGQSISDTQYF
>TRBD1|TRBV7-9|TRBJ1-2|many
TGTGCCAGCAGAGGGGACAGGGAAAGTCTCTACACCTTC
CASRGDRESLYTF
>-|TRBV18|TRBJ2-2|few
TGTGCCAGCTCACCATCGGTTAACAGGGCGGCCGGGGAGCTGTTTTTT
CASSPSVNRAAGELFF
>-|TRBV11-2|TRBJ2-2|many
TGTGCCAGCAGCCTCGGACGGACGAACACCGGGGAGCTGTTTTTT
CASSLGRTNTGELFF
>-|TRBV5-8|TRBJ1-1|-
TGTGCCAGCAGCTTGGACCTCCAAGGGTTAGCTGAAGCTTTCTTT
CASSLDLQGLAEAFF
>TRBD1|TRBV29-1|TRBJ1-1|-
TGCAGCGGACAGGGATCCCTAACCACCATGAACACTGAAGCTTTCTTT
CSGQGSLTTMNTEAFF
>TRBD1|TRBV7-9|TRBJ2-5|-
TGTGCCAGCAGCATAACCGGGACAGGGGAAGAGACCCAGTACTTC
CASSITGTGEETQYF
>TRBD1|TRBV6-5|TRBJ2-7|few
TGTGCCAGCAGAATGACAGGGGGGTCGTACGAGCAGTACTTC
CASRMTGGSYEQYF
>TRBD1|TRBV4-1|TRBJ2-1|many
TGCGCCAGCAGCCGAGAGACCGGGACAGGGTCTGATGAGCAGTTCTTC
CASSRETGTGSDEQFF
>TRBD2|TRBV7-6|TRBJ2-5|many
TGTGCCAGCAGCCAGCTAGCGGGGGTCCGGGGAGAGACCCAGTACTTC
CASSQLAGVRGETQYF
>-|TRBV5-1|TRBJ1-1|many
TGCGCCAGCAGCCCCAGTGCGGGGGATGTGGGCACTGAAGCTTTCTTT
CASSPSAGDVGTEAFF
>TRBD1|TRBV7-8|TRBJ2-2|-
TGTGCCAGCAGCTTAGTGGGGGGCACCGGGACAGGGGTTACCGGGGAGCTGTTTTTT
CASSLVGGTGTGVTGELFF
>-|TRBV20-1|TRBJ2-5|-
TGCAGTGCTAGGCGCCAGCCCCAAGAGACCCAGTACTTC
CSARRQPQETQYF
>-|TRBV12-3/TRBV12-4|TRBJ1-1|few
TGTGCCAGCAGCGCGGTTGGGGGGATAGGCACTGAAGCTTTCTTT
CASSAVGGIGTEAFF
>-|TRBV11-3|TRBJ2-3|many
TGTGCCAGCAGCTACAACACAGATACGCAGTATTTT
CASSYNTDTQYF
>TRBD2|TRBV5-5|TRBJ2-3|many
TGTGCCAGCAGCTTGGAGCTAGCGGGGGCCCTGTTAGATACGCAGTATTTT
CASSLELAGALLDTQYF
>-|TRBV20-1|TRBJ1-2|-
TGCAGTGCTAGTGCCCTCCAAGGTGTCTATGGCTACACCTTC
CSASALQGVYGYTF
>-|TRBV20-1|TRBJ1-5|-
TGCAGTGCTAGAGACCCAGACAGAGATCAGCCCCAGCATTTT
CSARDPDRDQPQHF
>-|TRBV4-3|TRBJ2-7|many
TGCGCCAGCAGCCAAGACCCCAGTCAACCCTACGAGCAGTACTTC
CASSQDPSQPYEQYF
>-|TRBV5-1|TRBJ2-2|-
TGCGCCAGCAGTGGAGTGTATGGGGTGGACACCGGGGAGCTGTTTTTT
CASSGVYGVDTGELFF
>-|TRBV7-8|TRBJ2-2|few
TGTGCCAGCAGCAACGGACCGAACACCGGGGAGCTGTTTTTT
CASSNGPNTGELFF
>TRBD1|TRBV6-2/TRBV6-3|TRBJ1-1|few
TGTGCCACGAACGGACAGGTGCCGGAACGGGGTGAAGCTTTCTTT
CATNGQVPERGEAFF
>-|TRBV5-1|TRBJ2-1|many
TGTGCCAGCAGTTTAGGGGGCAATGAGCAGTTCTTC
CASSLGGNEQFF
>-|TRBV5-6|TRBJ2-7|few
TGTGCCAGCAGCGCAGGGGCTACCTACGAGCAGTACTTC
CASSAGATYEQYF
>-|TRBV28|TRBJ2-3|-
TGTGCCAGCAGTTTGGCCCGAGGGCGGCCGGGGGACACAGATACGCAGTATTTT
CASSLARGRPGDTDTQYF
>-|TRBV7-2|TRBJ2-7|many
TGTGCCAGCAGCTCACGTAGCGGCGCGAGCTCCTACGAGCAGTACTTC
CASSSRSGASSYEQYF
>TRBD2|TRBV29-1|TRBJ2-5|few
TGCAGCGTTCGTAAGCGGGGGGGCGTGGAGACCCAGTACTTC
CSVRKRGGVETQYF
>-|TRBV19|TRBJ2-5|many
TGTGCCAGTAGTAGGTCTAATGGAGAGACCCAGTACTTC
CASSRSNGETQYF